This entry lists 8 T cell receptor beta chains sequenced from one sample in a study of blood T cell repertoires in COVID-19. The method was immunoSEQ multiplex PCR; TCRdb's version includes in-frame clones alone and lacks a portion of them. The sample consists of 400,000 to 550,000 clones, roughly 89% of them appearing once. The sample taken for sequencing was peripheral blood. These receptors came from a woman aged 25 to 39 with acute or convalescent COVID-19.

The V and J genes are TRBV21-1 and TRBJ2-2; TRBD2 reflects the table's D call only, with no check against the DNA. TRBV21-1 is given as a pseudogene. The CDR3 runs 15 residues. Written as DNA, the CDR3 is TGTGCCAGCCCAGGACTAGGAAGTAACACCGGGGAGCTGTTTTTT. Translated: CASPGLGSNTGELFF.

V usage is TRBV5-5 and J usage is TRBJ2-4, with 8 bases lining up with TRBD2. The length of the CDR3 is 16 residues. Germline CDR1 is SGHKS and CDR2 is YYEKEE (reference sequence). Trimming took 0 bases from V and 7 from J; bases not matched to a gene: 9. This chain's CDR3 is CASSLAPGGLGNIQYF. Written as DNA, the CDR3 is TGTGCCAGCAGCTTGGCCCCGGGGGGGCTTGGGAACATTCAGTACTTC.

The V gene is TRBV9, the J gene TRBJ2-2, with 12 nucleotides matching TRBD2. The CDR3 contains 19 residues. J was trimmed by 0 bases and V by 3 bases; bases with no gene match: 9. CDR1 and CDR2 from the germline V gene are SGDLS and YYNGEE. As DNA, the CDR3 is TGTGCCAGCAGCGCTCGAATCGGGACTAGCGGGCCGAACACCGGGGAGCTGTTTTTT. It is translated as CASSARIGTSGPNTGELFF.

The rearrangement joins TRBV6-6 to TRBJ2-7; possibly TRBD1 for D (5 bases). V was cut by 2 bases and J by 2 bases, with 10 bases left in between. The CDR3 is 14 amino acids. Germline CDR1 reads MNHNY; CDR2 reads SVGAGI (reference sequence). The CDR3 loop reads CASSYVVTAYEQYF. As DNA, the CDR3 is TGTGCCAGCAGTTACGTAGTGACAGCCTACGAGCAGTACTTC.

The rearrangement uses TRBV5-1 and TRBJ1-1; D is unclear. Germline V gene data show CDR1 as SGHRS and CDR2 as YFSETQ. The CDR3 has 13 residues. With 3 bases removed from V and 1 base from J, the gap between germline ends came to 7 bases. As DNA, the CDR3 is TGCGCCAGCAGCTCGGAGGGGAACACTGAAGCTTTCTTT. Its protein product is CASSSEGNTEAFF.

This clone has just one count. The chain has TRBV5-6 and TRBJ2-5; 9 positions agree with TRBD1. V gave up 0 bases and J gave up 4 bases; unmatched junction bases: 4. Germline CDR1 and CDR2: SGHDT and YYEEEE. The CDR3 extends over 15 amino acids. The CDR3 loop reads CASSLESGQGETQYF. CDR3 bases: TGTGCCAGCAGCTTGGAATCGGGACAGGGAGAGACCCAGTACTTC.

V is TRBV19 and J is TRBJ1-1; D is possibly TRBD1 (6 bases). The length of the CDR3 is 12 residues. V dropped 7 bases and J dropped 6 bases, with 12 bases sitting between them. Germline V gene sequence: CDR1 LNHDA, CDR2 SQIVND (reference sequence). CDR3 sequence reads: CASKGVGPEAFF. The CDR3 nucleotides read TGTGCCAGTAAGGGGGTCGGTCCTGAAGCTTTCTTT.

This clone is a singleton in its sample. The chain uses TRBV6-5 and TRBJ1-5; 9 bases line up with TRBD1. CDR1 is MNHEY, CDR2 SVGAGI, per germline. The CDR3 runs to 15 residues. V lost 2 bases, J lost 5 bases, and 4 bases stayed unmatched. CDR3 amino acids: CASSYVRDRDQPQHF. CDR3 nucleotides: TGTGCCAGCAGTTACGTACGGGACAGGGATCAGCCCCAGCATTTT.